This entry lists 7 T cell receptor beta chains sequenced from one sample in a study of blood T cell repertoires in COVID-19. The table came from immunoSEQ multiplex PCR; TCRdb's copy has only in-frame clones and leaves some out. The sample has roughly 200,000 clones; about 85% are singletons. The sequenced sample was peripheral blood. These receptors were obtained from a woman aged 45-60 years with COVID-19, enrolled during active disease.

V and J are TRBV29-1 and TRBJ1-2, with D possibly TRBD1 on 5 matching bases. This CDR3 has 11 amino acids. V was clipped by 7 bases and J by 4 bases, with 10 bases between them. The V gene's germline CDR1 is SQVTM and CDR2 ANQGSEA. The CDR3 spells CSAREGYGYTF. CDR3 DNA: TGCAGCGCCAGGGAGGGCTATGGCTACACCTTC.

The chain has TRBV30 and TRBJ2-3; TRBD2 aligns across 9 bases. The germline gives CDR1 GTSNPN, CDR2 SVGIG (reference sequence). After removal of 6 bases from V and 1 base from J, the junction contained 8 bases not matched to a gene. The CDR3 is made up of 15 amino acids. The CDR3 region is CACSAGGFGTDTQYF. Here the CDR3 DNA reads TGTGCCTGTTCGGCGGGGGGGTTTGGCACAGATACGCAGTATTTT.

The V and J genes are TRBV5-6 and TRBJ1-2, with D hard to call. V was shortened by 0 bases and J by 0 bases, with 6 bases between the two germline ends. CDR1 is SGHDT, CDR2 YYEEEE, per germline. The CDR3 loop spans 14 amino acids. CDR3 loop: CASSLDFANYGYTF. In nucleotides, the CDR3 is TGTGCCAGCAGCTTGGACTTTGCTAACTATGGCTACACCTTC.

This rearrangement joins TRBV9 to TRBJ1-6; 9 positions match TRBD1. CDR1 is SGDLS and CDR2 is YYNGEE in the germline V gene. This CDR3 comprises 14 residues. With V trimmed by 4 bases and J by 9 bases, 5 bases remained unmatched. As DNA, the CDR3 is TGTGCCAGCAGCCCGACAGGGGGAACTTCACCCCTCCACTTT. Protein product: CASSPTGGTSPLHF.

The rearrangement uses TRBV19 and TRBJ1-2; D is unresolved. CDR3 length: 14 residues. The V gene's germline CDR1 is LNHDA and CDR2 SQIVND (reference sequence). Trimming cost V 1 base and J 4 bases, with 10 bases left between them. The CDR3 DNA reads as TGTGCCAGTAGTATAGTGGTACAGACCTATGGCTACACCTTC. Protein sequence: CASSIVVQTYGYTF.

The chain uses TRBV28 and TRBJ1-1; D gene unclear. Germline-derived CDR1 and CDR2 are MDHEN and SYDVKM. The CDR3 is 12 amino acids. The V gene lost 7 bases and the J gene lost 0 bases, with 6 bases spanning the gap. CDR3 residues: CASTGMNTEAFF. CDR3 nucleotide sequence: TGTGCCAGCACAGGCATGAACACTGAAGCTTTCTTT.

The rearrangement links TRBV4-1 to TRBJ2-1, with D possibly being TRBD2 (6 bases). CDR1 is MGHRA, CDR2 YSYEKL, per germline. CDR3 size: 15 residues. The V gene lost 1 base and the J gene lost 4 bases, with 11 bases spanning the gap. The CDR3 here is CASSQAQGGYNEQFF. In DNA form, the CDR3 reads TGCGCCAGCAGCCAAGCGCAGGGAGGTTACAATGAGCAGTTCTTC.